The source of this T cell receptor beta chain is a study of blood T cell repertoires in COVID-19. Study in general: The study drew acute and convalescent COVID-19 samples from the United States, Italy and Spain.

This CDR3 contains 16 residues. Trimming removed 6 bases at V and 4 bases at J, with 17 bases between. The germline gives CDR1 KGHDR, CDR2 SFDVKD. Original methodology: Estimation of nucleated cell counts was performed using reference gene primer amplification. Clones were sequenced by immunoSEQ multiplex PCR, and TCRdb holds only the in-frame ones, with some missing. V, J and clone size were drawn from that table, and D and trimming were deduced from the DNA. The data contain some 150,000 clones, around nine tenths of them singletons. Sequenced: peripheral blood. The TCR was taken from a man aged 50 or older with active or convalescent COVID-19. The V call is TRBV24-1, the J call TRBJ2-2; D is perhaps TRBD2 (6 bases). CDR3: CATSPKWRAGTGELFF. Written as DNA, the CDR3 is TGTGCCACCAGTCCCAAATGGAGGGCGGGCACCGGGGAGCTGTTTTTT.